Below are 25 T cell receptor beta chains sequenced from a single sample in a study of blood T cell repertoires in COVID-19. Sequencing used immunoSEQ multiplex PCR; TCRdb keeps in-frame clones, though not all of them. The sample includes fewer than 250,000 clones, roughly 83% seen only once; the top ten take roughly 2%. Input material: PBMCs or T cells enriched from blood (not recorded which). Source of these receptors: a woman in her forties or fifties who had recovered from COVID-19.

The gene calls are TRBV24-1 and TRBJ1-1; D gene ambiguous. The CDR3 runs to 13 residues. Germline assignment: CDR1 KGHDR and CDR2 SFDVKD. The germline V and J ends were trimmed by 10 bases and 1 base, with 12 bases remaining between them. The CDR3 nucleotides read TGTGCCACGAGAGCCCATGGGAACACTGAAGCTTTCTTT. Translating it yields CATRAHGNTEAFF.

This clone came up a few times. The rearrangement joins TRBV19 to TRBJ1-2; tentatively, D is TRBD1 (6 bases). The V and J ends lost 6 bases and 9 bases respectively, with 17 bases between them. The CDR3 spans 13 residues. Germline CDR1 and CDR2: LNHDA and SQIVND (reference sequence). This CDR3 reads CASRIRGVSRYTF. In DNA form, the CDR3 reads TGTGCCAGTAGGATCAGGGGCGTTTCTCGCTACACCTTC.

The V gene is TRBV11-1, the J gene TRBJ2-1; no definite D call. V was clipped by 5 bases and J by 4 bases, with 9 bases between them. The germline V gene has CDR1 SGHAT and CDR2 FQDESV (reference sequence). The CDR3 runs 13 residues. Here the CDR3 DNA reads TGTGCCAGCAGCCTATCTATTTACAATGAGCAGTTCTTC. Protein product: CASSLSIYNEQFF.

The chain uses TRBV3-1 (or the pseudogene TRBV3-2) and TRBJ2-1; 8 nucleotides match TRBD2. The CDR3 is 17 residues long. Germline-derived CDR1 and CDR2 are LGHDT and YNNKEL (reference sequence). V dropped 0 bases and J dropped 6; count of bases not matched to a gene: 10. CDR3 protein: CASSQDFISGIINEQFF. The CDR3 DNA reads TGTGCCAGCAGCCAAGATTTTATTAGCGGGATAATCAATGAGCAGTTCTTC.

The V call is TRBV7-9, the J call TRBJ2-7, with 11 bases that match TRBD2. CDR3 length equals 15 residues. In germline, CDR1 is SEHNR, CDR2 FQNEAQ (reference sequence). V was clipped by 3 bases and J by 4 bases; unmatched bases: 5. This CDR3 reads CASSFGTSGFYEQYF. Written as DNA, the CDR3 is TGTGCCAGCAGCTTTGGGACTAGCGGTTTTTACGAGCAGTACTTC.

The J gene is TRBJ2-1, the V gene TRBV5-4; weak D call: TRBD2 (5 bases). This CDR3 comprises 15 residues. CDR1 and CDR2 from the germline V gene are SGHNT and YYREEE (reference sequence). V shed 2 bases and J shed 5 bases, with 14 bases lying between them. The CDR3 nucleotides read TGTGCCAGCAGCTTTCCACGGACTCTGAACAATGAGCAGTTCTTC. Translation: CASSFPRTLNNEQFF.

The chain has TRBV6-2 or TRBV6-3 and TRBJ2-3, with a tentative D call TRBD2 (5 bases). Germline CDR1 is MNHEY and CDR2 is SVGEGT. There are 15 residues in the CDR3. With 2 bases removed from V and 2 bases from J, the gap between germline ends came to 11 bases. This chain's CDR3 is CASSYPHGVTDTQYF. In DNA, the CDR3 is TGTGCCAGCAGTTACCCTCACGGGGTCACAGATACGCAGTATTTT.

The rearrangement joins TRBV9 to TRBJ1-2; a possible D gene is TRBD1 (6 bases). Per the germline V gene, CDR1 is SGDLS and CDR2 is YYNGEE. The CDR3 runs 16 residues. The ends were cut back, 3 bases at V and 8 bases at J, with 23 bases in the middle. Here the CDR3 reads CASSGAKQGRVYGYTF. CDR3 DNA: TGTGCCAGCAGCGGGGCCAAACAGGGACGAGTCTACGGCTACACCTTC.

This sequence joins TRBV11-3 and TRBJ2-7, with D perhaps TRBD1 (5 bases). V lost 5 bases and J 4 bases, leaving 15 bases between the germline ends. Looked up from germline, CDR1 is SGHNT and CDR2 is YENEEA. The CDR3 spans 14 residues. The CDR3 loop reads CASSDDRLAYEQYF. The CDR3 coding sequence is TGTGCCAGCAGCGACGACAGATTGGCTTACGAGCAGTACTTC.

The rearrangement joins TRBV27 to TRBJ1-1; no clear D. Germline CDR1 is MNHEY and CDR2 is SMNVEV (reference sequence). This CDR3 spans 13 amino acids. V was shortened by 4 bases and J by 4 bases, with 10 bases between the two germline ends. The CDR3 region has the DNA TGTGCCAGCAGTTCCCTGGCGGGCACTGAAGCTTTCTTT. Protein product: CASSSLAGTEAFF.

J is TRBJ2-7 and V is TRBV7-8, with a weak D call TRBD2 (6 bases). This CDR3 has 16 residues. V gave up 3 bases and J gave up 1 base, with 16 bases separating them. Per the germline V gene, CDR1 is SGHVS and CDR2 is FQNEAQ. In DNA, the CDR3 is TGTGCCAGCAGCTTTGGTTACGGGCGGGGATCCTACGAGCAGTACTTC. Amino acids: CASSFGYGRGSYEQYF.

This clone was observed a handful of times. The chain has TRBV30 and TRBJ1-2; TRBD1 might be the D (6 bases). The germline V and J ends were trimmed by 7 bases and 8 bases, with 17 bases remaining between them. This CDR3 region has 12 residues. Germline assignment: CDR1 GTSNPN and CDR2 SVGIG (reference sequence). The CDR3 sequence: CASRNRVNGYTF. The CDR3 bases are TGTGCCTCGAGGAACAGGGTTAACGGCTACACCTTC.

This CDR3 reads CASSFERGAYNEQFF. The CDR3 DNA is TGTGCCAGCAGCTTTGAGCGGGGGGCCTACAATGAGCAGTTCTTC. The rearrangement uses TRBV7-2 and TRBJ2-1; 9 nucleotides agree with TRBD2. V gave up 3 bases and J gave up 2 bases; unmatched junction bases: 2. The CDR3 totals 15 residues. Germline V lookup: CDR1 SGHTA, CDR2 FQGNSA.

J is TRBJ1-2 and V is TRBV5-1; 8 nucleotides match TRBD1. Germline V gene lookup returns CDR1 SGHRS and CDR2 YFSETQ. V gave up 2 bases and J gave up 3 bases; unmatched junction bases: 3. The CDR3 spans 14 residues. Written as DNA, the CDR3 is TGCGCCAGCAGCTTCCTGGGACAGGACTATGGCTACACCTTC. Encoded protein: CASSFLGQDYGYTF.

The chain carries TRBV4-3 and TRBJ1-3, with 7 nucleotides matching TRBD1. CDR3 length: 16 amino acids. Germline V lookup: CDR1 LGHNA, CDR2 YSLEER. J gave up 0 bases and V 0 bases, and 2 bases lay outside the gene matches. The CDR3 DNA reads TGCGCCAGCAGCCAAGAGACAGGGTTCTCTGGAAACACCATATATTTT. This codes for CASSQETGFSGNTIYF.

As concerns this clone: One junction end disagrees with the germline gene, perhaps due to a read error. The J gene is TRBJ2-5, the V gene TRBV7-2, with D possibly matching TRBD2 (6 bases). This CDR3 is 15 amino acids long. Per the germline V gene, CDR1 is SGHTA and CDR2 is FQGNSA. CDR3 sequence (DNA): TGTGCCAGCAGCCCATGGGGCGGGACCCAAGGGACCCAGTACTTC. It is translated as CASSPWGGTQGTQYF. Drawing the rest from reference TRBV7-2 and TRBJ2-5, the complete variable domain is GAGVSQSPSNKVTEKGKDVELRCDPISGHTALYWYRQSLGQGLEFLIYFQGNSAPDKSGLPSDRFSAERTGGSVSTLTIQRTQQEDSAVYLCASSPWGGTQGTQYFGPGTRLLVL.

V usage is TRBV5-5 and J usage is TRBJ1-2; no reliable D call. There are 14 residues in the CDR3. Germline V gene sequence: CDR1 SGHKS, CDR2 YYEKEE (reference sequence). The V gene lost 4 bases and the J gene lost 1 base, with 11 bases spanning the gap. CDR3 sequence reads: CASSRWESNYGYTF. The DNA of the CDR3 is TGTGCCAGCAGCCGGTGGGAGAGTAACTATGGCTACACCTTC.

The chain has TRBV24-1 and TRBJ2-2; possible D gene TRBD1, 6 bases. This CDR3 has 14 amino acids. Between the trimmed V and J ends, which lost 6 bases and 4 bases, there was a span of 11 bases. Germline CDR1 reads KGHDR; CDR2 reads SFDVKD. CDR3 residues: CATSLGGSTGELFF. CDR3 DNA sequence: TGTGCCACCAGTTTAGGGGGTAGCACCGGGGAGCTGTTTTTT.

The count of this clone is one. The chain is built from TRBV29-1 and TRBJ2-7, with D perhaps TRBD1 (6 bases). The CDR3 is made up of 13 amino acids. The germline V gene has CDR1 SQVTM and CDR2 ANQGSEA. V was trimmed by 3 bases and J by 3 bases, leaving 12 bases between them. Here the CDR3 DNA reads TGCAGCGTTGACCAAGGGGACAACTACGAGCAGTACTTC. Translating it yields CSVDQGDNYEQYF.

The CDR3 region has the DNA TGTGCCAGCAGCCAATCAAGGGGTGGGAACACTGAAGCTTTCTTT. Translating it yields CASSQSRGGNTEAFF. The V gene is TRBV7-2, the J gene TRBJ1-1; the D gene is possibly TRBD1 (5 bases). The CDR3 has 15 residues. Germline CDR1 reads SGHTA; CDR2 reads FQGNSA. Trimming pared 5 bases from V and 1 base from J, leaving 14 bases between.

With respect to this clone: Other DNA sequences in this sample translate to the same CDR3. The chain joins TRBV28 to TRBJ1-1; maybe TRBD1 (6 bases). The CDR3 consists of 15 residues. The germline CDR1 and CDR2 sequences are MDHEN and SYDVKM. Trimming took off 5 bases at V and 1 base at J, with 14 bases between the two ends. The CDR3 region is CASSLQGGANTEAFF. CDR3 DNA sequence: TGTGCCAGCAGTCTACAGGGTGGGGCGAACACTGAAGCTTTCTTT.

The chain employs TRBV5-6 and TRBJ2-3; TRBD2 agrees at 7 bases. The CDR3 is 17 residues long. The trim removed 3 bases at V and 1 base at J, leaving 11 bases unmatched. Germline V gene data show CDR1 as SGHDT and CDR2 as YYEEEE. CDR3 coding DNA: TGTGCCAGCAGCTCCAGAGGGAGGGGCCGGGGCACAGATACGCAGTATTTT. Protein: CASSSRGRGRGTDTQYF.

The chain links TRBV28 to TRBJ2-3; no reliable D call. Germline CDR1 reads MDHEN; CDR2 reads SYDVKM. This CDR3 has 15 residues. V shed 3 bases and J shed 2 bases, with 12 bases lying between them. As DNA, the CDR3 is TGTGCCAGCAGTTTCAACCCCGGTGCCACAGATACGCAGTATTTT. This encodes CASSFNPGATDTQYF.

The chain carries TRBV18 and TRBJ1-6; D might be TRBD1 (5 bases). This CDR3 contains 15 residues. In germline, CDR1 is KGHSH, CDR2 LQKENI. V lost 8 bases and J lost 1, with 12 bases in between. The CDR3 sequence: CASTDSGSYNSPLHF. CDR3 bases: TGTGCCAGCACAGACAGTGGGTCCTATAATTCACCCCTCCACTTT.

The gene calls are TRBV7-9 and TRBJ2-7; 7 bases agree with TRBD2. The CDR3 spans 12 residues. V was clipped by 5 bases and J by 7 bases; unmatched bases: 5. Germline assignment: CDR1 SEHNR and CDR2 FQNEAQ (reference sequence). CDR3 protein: CASSLRTSEQYF. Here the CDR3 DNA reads TGTGCCAGCAGCCTAAGGACTAGTGAGCAGTACTTC.